Reported below is one T cell receptor (beta chain). The antigen remains unidentified. The data are from a study of T cells in Graves' hyperthyroidism and ophthalmopathy. There were TCR beta CDR3 regions amplified from RNA transcripts. When the TCR CDR3 underwent first-round RT-PCR, the HTBI primer set was used. A single record per CDR3 protein comes from TCRdb applying MiXCR to the multiplex PCR reads. In the table there are over 350,000 distinct CDR3 sequences, 14% to 15% of which are singletons. CDR1 is MNHNS and CDR2 is SASEGT in the germline V gene. V shed 5 bases and J 8 bases; nucleotides not matched to a gene: 6. The CDR3 has 13 amino acids. The study's findings and limits: Appearing also in blood were most of the thyroid clonotypes expanded above 0.001.

This sequence joins TRBV6-1 and TRBJ2-3; 8 bases are shared with TRBD2. Sequencing was done on a sample of blood. This clonotype was obtained from a man aged 18 to 35 with Graves' ophthalmopathy. The CDR3 loop reads CASSSLAGGTQYF. CDR3 coding DNA: TGTGCCAGCAGTTCTCTCGCGGGGGGTACGCAGTATTTT.